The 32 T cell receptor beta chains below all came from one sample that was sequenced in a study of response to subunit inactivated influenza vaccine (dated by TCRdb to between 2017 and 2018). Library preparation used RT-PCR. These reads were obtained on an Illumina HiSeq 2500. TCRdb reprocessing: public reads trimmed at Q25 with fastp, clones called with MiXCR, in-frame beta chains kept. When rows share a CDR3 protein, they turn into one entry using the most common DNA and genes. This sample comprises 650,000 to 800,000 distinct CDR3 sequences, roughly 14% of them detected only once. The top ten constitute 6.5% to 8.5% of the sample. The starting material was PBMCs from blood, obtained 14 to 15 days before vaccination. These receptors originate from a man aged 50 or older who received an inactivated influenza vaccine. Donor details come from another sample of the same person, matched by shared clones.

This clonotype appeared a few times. The CDR3 reads CAISELVKETQYF. CDR3 DNA: TGTGCCATCAGTGAACTAGTCAAAGAGACCCAGTACTTC. This chain connects TRBV10-3 to TRBJ2-5; the D gene is possibly TRBD2 (5 bases). CDR3 size: 13 residues. The V and J ends lost 3 bases and 3 bases respectively, with 8 bases between them. The germline CDR1 and CDR2 sequences are ENHRY and SYGVKD.

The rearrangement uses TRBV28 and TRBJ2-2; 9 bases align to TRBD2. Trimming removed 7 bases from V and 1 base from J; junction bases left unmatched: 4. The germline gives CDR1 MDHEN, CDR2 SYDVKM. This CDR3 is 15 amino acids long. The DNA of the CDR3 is TGTGCCAGCAACCAAGCGGGGGGGAACACCGGGGAGCTGTTTTTT. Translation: CASNQAGGNTGELFF.

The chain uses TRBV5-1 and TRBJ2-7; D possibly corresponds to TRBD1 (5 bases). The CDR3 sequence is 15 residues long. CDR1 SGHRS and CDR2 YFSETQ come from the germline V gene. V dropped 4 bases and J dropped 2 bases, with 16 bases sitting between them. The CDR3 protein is CASSHGPQGPYEQYF. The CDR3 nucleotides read TGCGCCAGCAGCCATGGTCCCCAGGGCCCCTACGAGCAGTACTTC.

The CDR3: CSARDPKAPQETQYF. The CDR3 region has the DNA TGCAGTGCTAGGGACCCTAAGGCTCCCCAAGAGACCCAGTACTTC. The V gene is TRBV20-1, the J gene TRBJ2-5; no reliable D call. The length of the CDR3 is 15 residues. The V gene's germline CDR1 is DFQATT and CDR2 SNEGSKA (reference sequence). V was trimmed by 3 bases and J by 1 base, leaving 15 bases between them.

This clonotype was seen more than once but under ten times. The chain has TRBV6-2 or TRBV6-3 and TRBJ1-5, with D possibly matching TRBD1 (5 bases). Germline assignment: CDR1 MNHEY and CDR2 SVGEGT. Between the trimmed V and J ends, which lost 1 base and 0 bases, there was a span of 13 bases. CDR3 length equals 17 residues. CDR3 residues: CASSYYSGTVSNQPQHF. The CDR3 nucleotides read TGTGCCAGCAGTTACTACTCCGGGACGGTTAGCAATCAGCCCCAGCATTTT.

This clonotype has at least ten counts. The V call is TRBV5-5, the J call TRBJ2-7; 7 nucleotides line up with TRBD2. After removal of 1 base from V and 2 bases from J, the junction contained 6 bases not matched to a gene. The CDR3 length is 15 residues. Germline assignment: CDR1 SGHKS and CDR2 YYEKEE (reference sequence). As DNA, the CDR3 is TGTGCCAGCAGCTTGCGTAGCGGGCTACCCTACGAGCAGTACTTC. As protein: CASSLRSGLPYEQYF.

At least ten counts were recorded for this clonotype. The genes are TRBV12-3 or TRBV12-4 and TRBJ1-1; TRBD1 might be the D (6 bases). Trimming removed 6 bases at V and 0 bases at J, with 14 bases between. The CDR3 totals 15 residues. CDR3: CASSPHGTMNTEAFF. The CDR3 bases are TGTGCCAGCAGCCCCCATGGGACAATGAACACTGAAGCTTTCTTT.

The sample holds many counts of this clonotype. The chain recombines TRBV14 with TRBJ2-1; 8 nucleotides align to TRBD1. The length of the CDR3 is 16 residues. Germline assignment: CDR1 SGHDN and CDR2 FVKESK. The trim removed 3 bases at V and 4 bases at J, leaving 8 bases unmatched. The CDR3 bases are TGTGCCAGCAGCCAGGGACGGGGACAGGCGTACAATGAGCAGTTCTTC. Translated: CASSQGRGQAYNEQFF.

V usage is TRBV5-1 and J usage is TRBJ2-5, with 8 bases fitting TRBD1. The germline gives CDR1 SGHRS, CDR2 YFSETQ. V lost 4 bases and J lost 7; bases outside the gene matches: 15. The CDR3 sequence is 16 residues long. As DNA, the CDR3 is TGCGCCAGCAGCACCGCCCCCACAGGGGGGAAGGCGACCCAGTACTTC. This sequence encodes CASSTAPTGGKATQYF.

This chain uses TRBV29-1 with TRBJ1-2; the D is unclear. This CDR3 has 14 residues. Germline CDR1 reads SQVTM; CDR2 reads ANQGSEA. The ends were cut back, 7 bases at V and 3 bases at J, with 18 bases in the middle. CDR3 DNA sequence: TGCAGCGCCCTCGGGGAAAAGCGCTACTATGGCTACACCTTC. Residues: CSALGEKRYYGYTF. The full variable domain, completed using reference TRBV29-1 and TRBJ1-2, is SAVISQKPSRDICQRGTSLTIQCQVDSQVTMMFWYRQQPGQSLTLIATANQGSEATYESGFVIDKFPISRPNLTFSTLTVSNMSPEDSSIYLCSALGEKRYYGYTFGSGTRLTVV.

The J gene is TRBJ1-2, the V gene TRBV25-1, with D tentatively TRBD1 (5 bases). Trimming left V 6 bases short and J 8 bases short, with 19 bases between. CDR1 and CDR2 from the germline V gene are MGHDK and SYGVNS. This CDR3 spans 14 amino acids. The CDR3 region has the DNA TGTGCCAGCAGCCTCTTGGAGGAAAGGGGAGGCTACACCTTC. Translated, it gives CASSLLEERGGYTF.

CDR3 protein: CASSLFRIADTQYF. The CDR3 DNA follows: TGTGCCAGCAGTTTGTTCAGGATCGCAGATACGCAGTATTTT. V and J are TRBV12-3 or TRBV12-4 and TRBJ2-3; no definite D call. The CDR3 runs to 14 residues. With 3 bases removed from V and 4 bases from J, the gap between germline ends came to 11 bases.

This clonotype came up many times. The CDR3 DNA follows: TGTGCCAGCAGCCCTCTCTTGGACAGGGTGGGGGAAGAGACCCAGTACTTC. Protein: CASSPLLDRVGEETQYF. This sequence joins TRBV28 and TRBJ2-5, with 8 bases aligning to TRBD1. V dropped 6 bases and J dropped 3; count of bases not matched to a gene: 15. The CDR3 is made up of 17 amino acids. Germline V gene lookup returns CDR1 MDHEN and CDR2 SYDVKM.

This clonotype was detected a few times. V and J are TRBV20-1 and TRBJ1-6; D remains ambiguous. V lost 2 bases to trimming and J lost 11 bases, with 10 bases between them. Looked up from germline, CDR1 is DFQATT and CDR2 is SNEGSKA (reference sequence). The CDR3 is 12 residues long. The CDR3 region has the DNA TGCAGTGCTAGAATTTCGGCTGCACCCCTCCACTTT. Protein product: CSARISAAPLHF.

The CDR3: CASSLTSGSREQYF. CDR3 DNA sequence: TGTGCCAGCAGTTTGACTAGCGGGAGTCGGGAGCAGTACTTC. The V gene is TRBV28, the J gene TRBJ2-7; the match to TRBD2 covers 12 bases. This CDR3 is built from 14 residues. With V trimmed by 3 bases and J by 7 bases, 4 bases remained unmatched. The germline V gene has CDR1 MDHEN and CDR2 SYDVKM. Variable domain in full (rest from reference TRBV28 and TRBJ2-7): DVKVTQSSRYLVKRTGEKVFLECVQDMDHENMFWYRQDPGLGLRLIYFSYDVKMKEKGDIPEGYSVSREKKERFSLILESASTNQTSMYLCASSLTSGSREQYFGPGTRLTVT.

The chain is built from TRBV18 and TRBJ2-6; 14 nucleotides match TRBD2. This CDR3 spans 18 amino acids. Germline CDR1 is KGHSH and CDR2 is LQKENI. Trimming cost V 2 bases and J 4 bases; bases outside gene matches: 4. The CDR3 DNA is TGTGCCAGCTCACCAGGACTAGCGGGAGGATCCGGGGCCAACGTCCTGACTTTC. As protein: CASSPGLAGGSGANVLTF.

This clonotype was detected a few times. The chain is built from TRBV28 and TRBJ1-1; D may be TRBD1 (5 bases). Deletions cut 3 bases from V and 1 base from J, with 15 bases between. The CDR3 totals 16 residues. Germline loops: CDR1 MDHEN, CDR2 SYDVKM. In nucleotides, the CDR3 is TGTGCCAGCAGTTTTGTTGTGGGCAGGGCGAACACTGAAGCTTTCTTT. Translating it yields CASSFVVGRANTEAFF.

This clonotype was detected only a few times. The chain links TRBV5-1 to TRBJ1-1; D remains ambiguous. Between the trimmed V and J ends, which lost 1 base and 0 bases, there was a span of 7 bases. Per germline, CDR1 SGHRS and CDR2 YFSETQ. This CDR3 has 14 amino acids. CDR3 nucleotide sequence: TGCGCCAGCAGCTTGAGACACATGAACACTGAAGCTTTCTTT. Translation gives CASSLRHMNTEAFF.

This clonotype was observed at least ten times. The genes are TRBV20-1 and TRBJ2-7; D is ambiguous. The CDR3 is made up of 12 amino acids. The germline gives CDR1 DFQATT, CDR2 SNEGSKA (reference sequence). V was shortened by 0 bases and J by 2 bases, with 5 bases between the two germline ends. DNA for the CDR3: TGCAGTGCTAGAGATCTAGCCTACGAGCAGTACTTC. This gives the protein CSARDLAYEQYF.

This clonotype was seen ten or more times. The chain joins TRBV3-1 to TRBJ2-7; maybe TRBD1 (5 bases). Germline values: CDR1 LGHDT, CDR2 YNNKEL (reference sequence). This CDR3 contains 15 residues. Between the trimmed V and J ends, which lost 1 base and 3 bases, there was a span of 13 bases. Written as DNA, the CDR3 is TGTGCCAGCAGCCAAGGTCCCCGACAGTACTACGAGCAGTACTTC. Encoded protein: CASSQGPRQYYEQYF.

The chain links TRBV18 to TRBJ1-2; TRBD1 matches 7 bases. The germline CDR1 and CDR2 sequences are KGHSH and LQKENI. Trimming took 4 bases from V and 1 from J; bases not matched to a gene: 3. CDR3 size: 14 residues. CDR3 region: CASSLDRDNYGYTF. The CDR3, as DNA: TGTGCCAGCTCACTCGACAGGGATAACTATGGCTACACCTTC.

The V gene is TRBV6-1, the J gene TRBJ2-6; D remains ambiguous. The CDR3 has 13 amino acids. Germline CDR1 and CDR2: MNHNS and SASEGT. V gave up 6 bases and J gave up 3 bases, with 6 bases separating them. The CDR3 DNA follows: TGTGCCAGCAGGTTCTTTGGGGCCAACGTCCTGACTTTC. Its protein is CASRFFGANVLTF.

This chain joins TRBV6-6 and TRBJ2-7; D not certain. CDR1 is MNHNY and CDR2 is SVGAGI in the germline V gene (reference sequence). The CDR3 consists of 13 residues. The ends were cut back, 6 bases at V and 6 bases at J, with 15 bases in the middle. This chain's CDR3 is CASRPSRDREQYF. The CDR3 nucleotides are TGTGCCAGCAGACCAAGCCGCGACCGCGAGCAGTACTTC.

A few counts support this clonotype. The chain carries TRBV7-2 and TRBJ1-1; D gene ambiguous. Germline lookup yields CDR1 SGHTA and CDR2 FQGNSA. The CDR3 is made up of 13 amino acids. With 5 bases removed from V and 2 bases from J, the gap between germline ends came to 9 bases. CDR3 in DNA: TGTGCCAGCAGCCCTAGACACAACACTGAAGCTTTCTTT. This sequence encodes CASSPRHNTEAFF.

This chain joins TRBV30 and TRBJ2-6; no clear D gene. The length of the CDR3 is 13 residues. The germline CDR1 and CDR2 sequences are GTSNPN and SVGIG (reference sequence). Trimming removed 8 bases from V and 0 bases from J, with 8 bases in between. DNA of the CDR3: TGTGCCCGGGCGAGCTCTGGGGCCAACGTCCTGACTTTC. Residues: CARASSGANVLTF.

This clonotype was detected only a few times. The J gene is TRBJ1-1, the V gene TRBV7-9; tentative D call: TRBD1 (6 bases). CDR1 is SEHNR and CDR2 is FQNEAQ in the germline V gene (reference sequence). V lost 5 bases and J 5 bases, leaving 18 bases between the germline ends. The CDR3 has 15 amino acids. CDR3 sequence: CASSPLGGSRTEAFF. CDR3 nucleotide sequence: TGTGCCAGCAGCCCCTTAGGGGGTTCAAGAACTGAAGCTTTCTTT.

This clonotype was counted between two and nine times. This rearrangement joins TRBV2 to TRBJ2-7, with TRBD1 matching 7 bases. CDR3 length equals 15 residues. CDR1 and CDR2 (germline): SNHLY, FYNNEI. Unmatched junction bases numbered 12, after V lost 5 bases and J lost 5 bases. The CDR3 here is CASSLAQGERNEQYF. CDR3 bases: TGTGCCAGCAGTCTCGCGCAGGGGGAGAGAAACGAGCAGTACTTC.

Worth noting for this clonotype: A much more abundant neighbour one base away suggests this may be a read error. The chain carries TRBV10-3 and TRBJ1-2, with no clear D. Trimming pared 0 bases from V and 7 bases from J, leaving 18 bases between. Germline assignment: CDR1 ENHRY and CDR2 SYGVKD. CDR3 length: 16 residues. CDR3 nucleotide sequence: TGTGCCATCAGTGAGTCGAGCGGAGCTGGATGGGGTGGCTACACCTTC. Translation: CAISESSGAGWGGYTF.

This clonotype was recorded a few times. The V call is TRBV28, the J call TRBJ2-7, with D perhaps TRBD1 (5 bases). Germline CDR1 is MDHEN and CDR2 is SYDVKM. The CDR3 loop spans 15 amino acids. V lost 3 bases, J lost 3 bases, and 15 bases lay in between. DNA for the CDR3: TGTGCCAGCAGTTTCCGACAGCTTAATCTCTACGAGCAGTACTTC. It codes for CASSFRQLNLYEQYF.

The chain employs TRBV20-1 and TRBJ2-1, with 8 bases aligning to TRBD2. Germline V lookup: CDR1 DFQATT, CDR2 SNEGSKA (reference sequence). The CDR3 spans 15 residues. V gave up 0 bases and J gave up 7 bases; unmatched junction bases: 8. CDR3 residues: CSARDPAGAQNEQFF. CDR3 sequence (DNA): TGCAGTGCTAGAGATCCAGCGGGAGCCCAGAATGAGCAGTTCTTC.

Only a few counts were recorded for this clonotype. This chain's CDR3 is CSVEVRLGGTEAFF. DNA for the CDR3: TGCAGCGTTGAAGTTCGACTGGGGGGCACTGAAGCTTTCTTT. The chain couples TRBV29-1 to TRBJ1-1, with a tentative D call TRBD1 (5 bases). The CDR3 length is 14 residues. The V gene's germline CDR1 is SQVTM and CDR2 ANQGSEA. V lost 1 base and J lost 4, with 13 bases in between.

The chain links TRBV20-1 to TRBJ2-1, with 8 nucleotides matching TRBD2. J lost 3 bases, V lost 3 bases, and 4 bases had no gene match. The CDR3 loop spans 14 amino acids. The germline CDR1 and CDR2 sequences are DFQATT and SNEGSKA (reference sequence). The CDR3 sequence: CSASFAGGYNEQFF. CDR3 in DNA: TGCAGTGCTAGCTTTGCGGGGGGCTACAATGAGCAGTTCTTC.